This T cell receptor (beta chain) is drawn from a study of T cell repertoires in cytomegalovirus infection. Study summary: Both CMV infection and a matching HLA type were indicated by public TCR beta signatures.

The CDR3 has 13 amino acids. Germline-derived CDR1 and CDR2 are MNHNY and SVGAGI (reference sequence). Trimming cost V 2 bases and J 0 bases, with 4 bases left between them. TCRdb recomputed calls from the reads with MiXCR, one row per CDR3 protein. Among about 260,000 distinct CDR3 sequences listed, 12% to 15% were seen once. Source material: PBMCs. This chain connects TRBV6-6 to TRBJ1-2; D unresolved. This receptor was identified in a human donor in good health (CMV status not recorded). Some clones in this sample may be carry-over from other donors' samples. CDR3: CASSYEANYGYTF. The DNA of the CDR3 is TGTGCCAGCAGTTACGAGGCTAACTATGGCTACACCTTC.